Sequencing of this T cell receptor beta chain was carried out in a study of T cells in Graves' hyperthyroidism and ophthalmopathy. Using RNA transcripts as the source, TCR beta CDR3 regions were amplified. In the first-round RT-PCR of the TCR CDR3, the HTBI primer set was used. TCRdb redid the calling of the multiplex PCR reads with MiXCR, one entry per CDR3 protein. The sample includes around 620,000 distinct CDR3 sequences, 40% to 55% of them seen just once. This clonotype was detected a few times. Input material: peripheral blood or thyroid tissue (not recorded which). This TCR was sampled from an adult woman with Graves' disease, either hyperthyroidism or ophthalmopathy (not recorded which).

The CDR3 coding sequence is TGTGCCAGCATTAAATACCGGGGCTTCAATCAGCCCCAGCATTTT. This codes for CASIKYRGFNQPQHF. The chain is built from TRBV11-2 and TRBJ1-5, with D possibly being TRBD1 (5 bases). From germline, CDR1 is SGHAT and CDR2 FQNNGV. This CDR3 is 15 amino acids long. Trimming shortened V by 7 bases and J by 3 bases, and 16 bases separated the two germline ends.